This TCR beta chain was captured in a study of cytomegalovirus exposure and HLA in healthy donors. For the study at large: It was reported in a later analysis that the approximately 110 validation repertoires used the same platform as the approximately 670 first-cohort repertoires.

Study outcomes and limitations: Some TCR beta chains (roughly 150 of them) were listed as cytomegalovirus-associated. High specificity and sensitivity for cytomegalovirus status were reported for the classifier. Most observed TCR sequences were rare, whereas some public TCRs were detected in many donors.

Some clones are missing from TCRdb's copy, which holds only in-frame ones; the method was immunoSEQ multiplex PCR. The repertoire has about 180,000 clones, about 89% of them found once; the top ten carry roughly 3%. This clone was seen only a few times. Its target is unknown. The CDR3 is 18 residues long. The germline V and J ends were trimmed by 5 bases and 2 bases, with 24 bases remaining between them. The germline gives CDR1 LNHDA, CDR2 SQIVND (reference sequence). Input material: PBMCs. This TCR derives from a young man in good health and CMV-seropositive. The rearrangement uses TRBV19 and TRBJ1-2; the D gene is possibly TRBD1 (5 bases). CDR3 bases: TGTGCCAGTAGTGTGTCACCCGGGCCGCGGGGACCCAACTATGGCTACACCTTC. Residues: CASSVSPGPRGPNYGYTF.